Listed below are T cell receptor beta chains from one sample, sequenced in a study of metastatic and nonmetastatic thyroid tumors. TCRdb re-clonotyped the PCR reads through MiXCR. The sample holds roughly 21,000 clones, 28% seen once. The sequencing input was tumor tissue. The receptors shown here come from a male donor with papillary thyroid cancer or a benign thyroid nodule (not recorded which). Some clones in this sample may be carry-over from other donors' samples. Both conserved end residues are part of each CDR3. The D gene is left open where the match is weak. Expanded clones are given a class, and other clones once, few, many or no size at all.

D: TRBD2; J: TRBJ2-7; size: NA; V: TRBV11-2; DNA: TGTGCCAGCAGCCCGACTAGCGGGTCCTACGAGCAGTACTTC; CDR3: CASSPTSGSYEQYF
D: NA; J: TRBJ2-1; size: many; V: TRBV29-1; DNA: TGCAGCGTTGAAGGTCAGCCCGGCTCGGAGCAGTTCTTC; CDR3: CSVEGQPGSEQFF
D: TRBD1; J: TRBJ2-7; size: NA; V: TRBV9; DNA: TGTGCCAGCAGCGTAGGACGGACAGGGGAGCAGTACTTC; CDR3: CASSVGRTGEQYF
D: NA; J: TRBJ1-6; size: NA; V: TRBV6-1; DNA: TGTGCCAGCAGTGAGGGTCCGTGGAACTATAATTCACCCCTCTACTTT; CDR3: CASSEGPWNYNSPLYF
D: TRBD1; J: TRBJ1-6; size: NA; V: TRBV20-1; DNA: TGCAGTGCTGCGAAACAGGGGAATTCACCCCTCCACTTT; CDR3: CSAAKQGNSPLHF
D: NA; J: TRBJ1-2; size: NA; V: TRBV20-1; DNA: TGCAGTGCTAGCGACGGGGCTTCTAACTATGGCTACACCTTC; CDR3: CSASDGASNYGYTF
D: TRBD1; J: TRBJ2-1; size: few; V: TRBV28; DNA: TGTGCCAGCAGTCTTCCAGGGGGCGGTGAGCAGTTCTTC; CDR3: CASSLPGGGEQFF
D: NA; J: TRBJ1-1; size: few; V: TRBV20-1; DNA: TGCAGTGCTAGAGATATTCGGGTAGACACTGAAGCTTTCTTT; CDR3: CSARDIRVDTEAFF
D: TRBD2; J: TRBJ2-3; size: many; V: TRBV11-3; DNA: TGTGCCAGCAGCCGGGGGGGGCTGAGCACAGATACGCAGTATTTT; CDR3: CASSRGGLSTDTQYF
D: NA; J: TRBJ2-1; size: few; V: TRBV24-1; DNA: TGTGCCACCAGTGATTTCGTATCCGGAGGAGATGAGCAGTTCTTC; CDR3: CATSDFVSGGDEQFF
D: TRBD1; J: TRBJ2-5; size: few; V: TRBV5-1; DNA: TGCGCCAGCAGCTTGGCAGGGGGCTTGGAGACCCAGTACTTC; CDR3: CASSLAGGLETQYF
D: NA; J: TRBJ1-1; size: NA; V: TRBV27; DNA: TGTGCCAGCAGTCTCTCAAAACAGGGGAACACTGAAGCTTTCTTT; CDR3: CASSLSKQGNTEAFF
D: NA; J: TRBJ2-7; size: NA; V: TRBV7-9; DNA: TGTGCCAGTAGCTTAGCAAGCTTCTACAAGCAGTACTTC; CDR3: CASSLASFYKQYF
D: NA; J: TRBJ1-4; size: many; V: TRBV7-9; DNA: TGTGCCAGCAGCCAGCGGGGGATTTTGGGCAGTGAAAAACTGTTTTTT; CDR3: CASSQRGILGSEKLFF
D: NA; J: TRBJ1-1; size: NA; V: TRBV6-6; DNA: TGTGCCAGCAGTTACGGGCAGTTGTCTGAAGCTTTCTTT; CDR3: CASSYGQLSEAFF
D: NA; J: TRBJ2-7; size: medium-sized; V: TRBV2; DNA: TGTGCCAGCAGTTTGGACTCCAGCTCCTACGAGCAGTACTTC; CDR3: CASSLDSSSYEQYF
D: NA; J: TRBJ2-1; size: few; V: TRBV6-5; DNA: TGTGCCAGCAGTCCCCAGCCCCCGGGAACGGGGAATGAGCAGTTCTTC; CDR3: CASSPQPPGTGNEQFF
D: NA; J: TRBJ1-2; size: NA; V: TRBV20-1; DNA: TGCAGTGTTTATCGTATCAGGATAGACTATGGCTACACCTTC; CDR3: CSVYRIRIDYGYTF
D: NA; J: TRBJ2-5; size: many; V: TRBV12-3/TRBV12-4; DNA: TGTGCCAGCAGTGGTACGGCCGGAGAGACCCAGTACTTC; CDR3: CASSGTAGETQYF
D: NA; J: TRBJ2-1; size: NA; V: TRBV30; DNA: TGTGCCTGGAGTGTACCCTACAATGAGCAGTTCTTC; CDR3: CAWSVPYNEQFF
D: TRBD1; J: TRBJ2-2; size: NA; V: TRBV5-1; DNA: TGCGCCAGCACCGTCATGACAGGGGTAGACACCGGGGAGCTGTTTTTT; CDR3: CASTVMTGVDTGELFF
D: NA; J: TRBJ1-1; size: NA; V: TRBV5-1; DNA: TGCGCCAGCAGCCCCTTTTGCAGGGGCACTGAAGCTTTCTTT; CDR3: CASSPFCRGTEAFF
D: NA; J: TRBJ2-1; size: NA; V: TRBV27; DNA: TGTGCCAGCAAAACGAACCTGGGGCTAAATGAGCAGTTCTTC; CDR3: CASKTNLGLNEQFF
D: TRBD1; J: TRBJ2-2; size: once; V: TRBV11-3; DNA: TGTGCCAGCAGCCCAACAGGGGTTAACACCGGGGAGCTGTTTTTT; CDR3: CASSPTGVNTGELFF
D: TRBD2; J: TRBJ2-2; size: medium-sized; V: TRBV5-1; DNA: TGCGCCAGCAGCTTGAGCGGGAGGGACGACACCGGGGAGCTGTTTTTT; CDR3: CASSLSGRDDTGELFF
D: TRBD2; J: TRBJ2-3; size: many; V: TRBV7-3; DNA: TGTGCCAGCAGCTTTACGGGACTAGCGGGGGCCTCCGCAGATACGCAGTATTTT; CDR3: CASSFTGLAGASADTQYF
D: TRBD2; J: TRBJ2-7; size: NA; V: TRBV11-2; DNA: TGTGCCAGCAGCCACCCTAGCGGGAGGGACTACGAGCAGTACTTC; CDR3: CASSHPSGRDYEQYF
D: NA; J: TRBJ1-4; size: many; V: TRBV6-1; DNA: TGTGCCAGCAGTGAGTGGGGTGCGAATGAAAAACTGTTTTTT; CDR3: CASSEWGANEKLFF
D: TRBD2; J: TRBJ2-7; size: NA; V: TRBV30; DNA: TGTGCCTGGAGCCCAAGACTAGCCCGGAGAACCTACGAGCAGTACTTC; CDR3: CAWSPRLARRTYEQYF
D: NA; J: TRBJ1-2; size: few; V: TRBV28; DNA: TGTGCCAGCAGTTTGTCGGGGAGCGGCTACACCTTC; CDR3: CASSLSGSGYTF
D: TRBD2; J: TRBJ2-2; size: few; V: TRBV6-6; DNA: TGTGCCAGCAGTTTCTCTAGCGGGGGGGCCACCGGGGAGCTGTTTTTT; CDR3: CASSFSSGGATGELFF
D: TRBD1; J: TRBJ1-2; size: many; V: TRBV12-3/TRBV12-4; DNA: TGTGCCAGCACCGTCCGGGACAGGGAGTATGGCTACACCTTC; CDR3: CASTVRDREYGYTF
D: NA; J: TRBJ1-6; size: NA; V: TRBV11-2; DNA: TGTGCCAGCAGCTTACGAACAAGACAGTCGGATAATTCACCCCTCCACTTT; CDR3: CASSLRTRQSDNSPLHF
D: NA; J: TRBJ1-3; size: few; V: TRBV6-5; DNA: TGTGCCAGCAGTTTCCCGGGACAATTTGCTGGAAACACCATATATTTT; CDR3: CASSFPGQFAGNTIYF
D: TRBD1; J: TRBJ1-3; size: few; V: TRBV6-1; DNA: TGTGCCAGCACCCCCCCATTCACAGGGGGAGGAAACACCATATATTTT; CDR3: CASTPPFTGGGNTIYF
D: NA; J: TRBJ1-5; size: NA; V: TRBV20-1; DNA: TGCAGTGCTAGTGTGGGGGGACGCAATCAACCCCAGCATTTT; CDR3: CSASVGGRNQPQHF
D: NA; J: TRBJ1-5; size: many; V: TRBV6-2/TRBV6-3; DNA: TGTGCCAGCAGTTACTCGGGGGAATTAGAACAGCCCCAGCATTTT; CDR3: CASSYSGELEQPQHF
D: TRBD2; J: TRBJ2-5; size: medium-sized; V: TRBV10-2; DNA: TGCGCCAGCAGTGCGACTAGCGGGCTCCAAGAGACCCAGTACTTC; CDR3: CASSATSGLQETQYF
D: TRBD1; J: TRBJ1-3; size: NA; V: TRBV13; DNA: TGTGCCAGCAGCGGTACCGGGACAGACGACTATGGGGGAAACACCATATATTTT; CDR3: CASSGTGTDDYGGNTIYF
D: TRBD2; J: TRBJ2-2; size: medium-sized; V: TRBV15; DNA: TGTGCCACCAGTAATGAGCGGGAGGGCCTCGGCGGGGAGCTGTTTTTT; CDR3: CATSNEREGLGGELFF
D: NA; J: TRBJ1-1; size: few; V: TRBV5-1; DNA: TGCGCCAGCAGGATCTTACTGGGGGTGGGGCCGAACACTGAAGCTTTCTTT; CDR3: CASRILLGVGPNTEAFF
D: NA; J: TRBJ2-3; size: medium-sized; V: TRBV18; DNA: TGTGCCAGCTCACCAGCTAGATTAGAGCCCATAGGGCAGTATTTT; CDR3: CASSPARLEPIGQYF
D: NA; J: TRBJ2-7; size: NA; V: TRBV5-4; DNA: TGTGCCAGCAGCTTGGGGGGCCCGGCCGGAACCAGGTACGAGCAGTACTTC; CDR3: CASSLGGPAGTRYEQYF
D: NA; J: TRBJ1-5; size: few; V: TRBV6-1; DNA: TGTGCCAGCGGTTCCGGGGCAGACAATCAGCCCCAGCATTTT; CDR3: CASGSGADNQPQHF
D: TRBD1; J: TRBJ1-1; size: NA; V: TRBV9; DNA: TGTGCCAGCAGCGAGTTAGCAGGGGGCGTTCTTGAAGCTTTCTTT; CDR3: CASSELAGGVLEAFF
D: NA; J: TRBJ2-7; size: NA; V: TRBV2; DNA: TGTGCCAGCAGTGGAACGGGAGAGCAGTACTTC; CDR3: CASSGTGEQYF
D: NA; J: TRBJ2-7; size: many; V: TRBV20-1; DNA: TGCAGCCAAAGGAGCACCTACGAGCAGTACTTC; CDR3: CSQRSTYEQYF
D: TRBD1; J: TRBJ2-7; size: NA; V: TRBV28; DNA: TGTGCCAGCAGTCAGACAGGGGCCGGTTTCTCCTACGAGCAGTACTTC; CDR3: CASSQTGAGFSYEQYF
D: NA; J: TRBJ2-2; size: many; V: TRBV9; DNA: TGTGCCAGCAGCGTAGATAGGGGGTTT; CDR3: CASSVDRGF
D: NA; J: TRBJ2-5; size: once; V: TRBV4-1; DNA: TGCGCCAGCAGCCAAGGAGAGGGGGAGACCCAGTACTTC; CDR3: CASSQGEGETQYF
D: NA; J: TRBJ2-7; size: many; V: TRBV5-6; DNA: TGTGCCAGCAGCTTGGCCGGTAGGAGGGGCTCCTACGAGCAGTACTTC; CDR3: CASSLAGRRGSYEQYF